The clone carrying this T cell receptor (beta chain) was counted once. The antigen remains unidentified. One end of the junction does not line up with germline, which may come from a read error. This sample is drawn from a study of T-cell memory formation after mild COVID-19. The overall study: TCR clusters were mostly confined to one donor each.

cDNA libraries for TCR alpha and TCR beta, carrying sample barcodes and UMIs, came from 5'RACE with constant-segment primers. TCRdb re-derived calls from the 5' RACE reads in MiXCR, one entry per CDR3 protein. The data hold 400,000 to 500,000 distinct CDR3 sequences, with about 20% observed a single time. Study findings and constraints: Later expanders leaned CD4+, whereas day 15 to 85 contracting clones were balanced CD4/CD8. Whether day 37 second-wave clones are SARS-CoV-2-specific was not confirmed.

From germline, CDR1 is MNHNY and CDR2 SVGAGI (reference sequence). The CDR3 spans 12 residues. The V call is TRBV6-6, the J call TRBJ2-7; no definite D call. The receptor was isolated from an adult woman who had mild COVID-19 (a few samples of this study predate the infection). Cell type and time point are not known. Source material: PBMCs or a T cell subset sorted from them (not recorded which). CDR3 in amino acids: CASSYYREEQYF. For the CDR3, the DNA is TGTGCCAGCAGCTACTACAGAGAAGAGCAGTACTTC.